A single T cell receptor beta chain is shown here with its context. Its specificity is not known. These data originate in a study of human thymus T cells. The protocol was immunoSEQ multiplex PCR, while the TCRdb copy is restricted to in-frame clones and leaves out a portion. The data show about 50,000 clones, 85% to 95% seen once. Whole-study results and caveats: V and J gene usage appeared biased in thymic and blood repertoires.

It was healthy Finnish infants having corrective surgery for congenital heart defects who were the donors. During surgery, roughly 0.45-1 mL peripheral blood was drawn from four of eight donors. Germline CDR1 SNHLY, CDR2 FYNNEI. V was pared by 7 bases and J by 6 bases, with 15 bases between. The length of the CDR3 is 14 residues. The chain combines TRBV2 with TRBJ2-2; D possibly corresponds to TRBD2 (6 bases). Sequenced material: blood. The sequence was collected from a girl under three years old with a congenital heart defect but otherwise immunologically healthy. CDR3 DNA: TGTGCCAGCACCGTTCTATGGGGGGCCGGGGAGCTGTTTTTT. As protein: CASTVLWGAGELFF.